This passage covers 5 T cell receptor beta chains from one sample sequenced in a study of vaccination and CD4 T cells after COVID-19 (dated 2022 in TCRdb). The library was produced with PCR. The run used an Illumina iSeq 100. DNA from cultured CD4+ T cells underwent TCR sequencing with the Oncomine TCR Beta short-read assay at the Johns Hopkins FTIC core. Using fastp at Q25 and MiXCR, TCRdb reprocessed the public reads and kept productive beta chains. Identical CDR3 proteins give one entry, which carries the most common genes and DNA. The sample table lists over 10,000 distinct CDR3 sequences, over 50% of them with a count of one. Clones ranked in the top ten supply 20% to 30% of the sample. The antigens these receptors bind are not known. Reading the label with the study, this specimen's treatment or condition is: roughly ten-day PBMC culture with coronavirus spike peptide pools or control peptides (ViraFEST assay).

Sequencing used CD4+ T cells from blood, cultured in vitro. These TCRs come from a human donor who had recovered from COVID-19.

In its sample, this clonotype was seen once. The gene calls are TRBV7-2 and TRBJ1-2, with D perhaps TRBD1 (5 bases). The CDR3 extends over 13 amino acids. The germline gives CDR1 SGHTA, CDR2 FQGNSA. The V end lost 1 base, the J end lost 4 bases, and 7 bases lay between the germline ends. The CDR3 protein is CASSLDRIYGYTF. CDR3 nucleotide sequence: TGTGCCAGCAGCTTAGACAGGATCTATGGCTACACCTTC.

V gene TRBV11-3 combines with J gene TRBJ1-3; perhaps TRBD1 as D (6 bases). V lost 6 bases to trimming and J lost 8 bases, with 14 bases between them. Germline CDR1 is SGHNT and CDR2 is YENEEA. The CDR3 extends over 13 amino acids. The CDR3 region has the DNA TGTGCCAGCAGGAGTGGGACATCGGACACCATATATTTT. Translated, it gives CASRSGTSDTIYF.

The gene calls are TRBV7-2 and TRBJ1-6; D gene uncertain. Per the germline V gene, CDR1 is SGHTA and CDR2 is FQGNSA. With 4 bases removed from V and 7 bases from J, the gap between germline ends came to 5 bases. The CDR3 extends over 12 amino acids. CDR3 region: CASSYWNSPLHF. The CDR3 region has the DNA TGTGCCAGCAGCTATTGGAATTCACCCCTCCACTTT.

This clonotype showed up just a few times. The gene calls are TRBV21-1 and TRBJ1-1; TRBD1, the table's D call, was not compared with the DNA. TRBV21-1 is noted as a pseudogene. The CDR3 extends over 16 amino acids. The DNA for the CDR3 is TGTGCCAGCAGCAAAGGGGAGGGGGCATGGAACACTGAAGCTTTCTTT. It yields the protein CASSKGEGAWNTEAFF.

In this sample, this clonotype turned up a few times. This chain joins TRBV12-3 or TRBV12-4 and TRBJ2-3, with a possible D match to TRBD2 (6 bases). This CDR3 comprises 15 residues. Deletions cut 3 bases from V and 1 base from J, with 11 bases between. This CDR3 reads CASSFVRRGTDTQYF. For the CDR3, the DNA is TGTGCCAGCAGTTTTGTGCGGAGGGGCACAGATACGCAGTATTTT.